The present TCR beta chain was sequenced within a study of T-cell reconstitution after alpha-beta-depleted transplantation in children. Unique molecular identifiers were used in preparing the TCRbeta library. TCRdb re-derived calls from the PCR reads in MiXCR, one entry per CDR3 protein. Of fewer than 550,000 distinct CDR3 sequences detected, about an eighth appear once; the ten largest clones hold 14%. The junction had 8 bases not matched to a gene; V was cut back by 0 bases and J by 1 base. CDR3 size: 18 residues. Germline CDR1 SGHRS, CDR2 YFSETQ. Whole-study findings and limits: By one year post-transplant, T-cell counts and diversity largely arose from T cells that were newly produced. Recipient T cells and thymic progenitors that survived gave rise to the high TCRbeta diversity observed at day 60 in some patients. The origin of alpha-beta T cells about two months after transplant was reportedly several hundred expanded graft clones.

This clonotype showed up many times. The antigen remains unidentified. The origin of this receptor is a female patient aged 2-9 years who had a stem cell transplant for aplastic anemia, so the T cells may come from the graft donor. This material consisted of PBMCs, mostly from graft donor cells, taken 180 days after TCRalphabeta/CD19-depleted stem cell transplant. The chain has TRBV5-1 and TRBJ2-3, with TRBD2 matching over 10 bases. The CDR3 spells CASSLAPSGGERTDTQYF. CDR3 nucleotide sequence: TGCGCCAGCAGCTTGGCCCCTAGCGGGGGCGAACGCACAGATACGCAGTATTTT.